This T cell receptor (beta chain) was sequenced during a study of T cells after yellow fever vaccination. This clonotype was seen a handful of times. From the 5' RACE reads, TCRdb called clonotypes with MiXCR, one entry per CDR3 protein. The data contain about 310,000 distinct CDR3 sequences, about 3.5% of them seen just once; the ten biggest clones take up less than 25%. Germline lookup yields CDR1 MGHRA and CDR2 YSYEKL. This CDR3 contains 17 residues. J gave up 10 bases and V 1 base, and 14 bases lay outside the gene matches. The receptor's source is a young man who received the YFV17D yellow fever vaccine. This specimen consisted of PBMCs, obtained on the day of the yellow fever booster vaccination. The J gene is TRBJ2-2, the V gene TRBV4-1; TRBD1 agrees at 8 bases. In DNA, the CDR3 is TGCGCCAGCAGCCAAGTCCCCCTCGGACAGGGCGGGTTGGAGCTGTTTTTT. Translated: CASSQVPLGQGGLELFF.